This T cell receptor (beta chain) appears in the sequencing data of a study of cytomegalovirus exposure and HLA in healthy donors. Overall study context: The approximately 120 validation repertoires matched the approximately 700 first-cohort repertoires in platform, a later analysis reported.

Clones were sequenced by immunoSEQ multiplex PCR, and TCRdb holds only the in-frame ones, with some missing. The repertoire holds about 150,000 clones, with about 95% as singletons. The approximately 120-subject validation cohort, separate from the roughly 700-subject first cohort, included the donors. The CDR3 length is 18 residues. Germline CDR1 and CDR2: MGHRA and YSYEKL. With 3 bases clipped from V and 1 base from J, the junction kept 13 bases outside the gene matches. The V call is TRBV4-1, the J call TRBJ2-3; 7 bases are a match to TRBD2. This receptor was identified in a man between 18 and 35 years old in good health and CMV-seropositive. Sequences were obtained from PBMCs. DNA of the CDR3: TGCGCCAGCAGCCAGGGGGGGTCGGTCGCTAGGGGCACAGATACGCAGTATTTT. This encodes CASSQGGSVARGTDTQYF.